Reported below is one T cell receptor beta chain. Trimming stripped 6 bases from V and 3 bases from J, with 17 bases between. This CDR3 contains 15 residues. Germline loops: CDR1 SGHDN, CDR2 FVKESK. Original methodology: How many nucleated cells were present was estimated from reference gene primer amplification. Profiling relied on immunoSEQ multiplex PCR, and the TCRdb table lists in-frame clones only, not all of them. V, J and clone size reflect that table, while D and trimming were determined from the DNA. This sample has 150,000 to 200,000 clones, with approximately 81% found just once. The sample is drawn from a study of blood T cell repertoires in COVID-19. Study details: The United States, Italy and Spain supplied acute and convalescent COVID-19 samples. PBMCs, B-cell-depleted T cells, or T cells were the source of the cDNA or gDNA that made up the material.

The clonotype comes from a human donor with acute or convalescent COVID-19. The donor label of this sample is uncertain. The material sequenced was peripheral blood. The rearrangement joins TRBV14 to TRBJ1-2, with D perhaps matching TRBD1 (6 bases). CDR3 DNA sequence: TGTGCCAGCAGGACCACAGGGACCGGGGACTATGGCTACACCTTC. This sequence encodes CASRTTGTGDYGYTF.